These 16 T cell receptor beta chains were sequenced from one sample in a study of blood T cell repertoires in COVID-19. Here immunoSEQ multiplex PCR was the method, and the copy in TCRdb shows in-frame clones only, minus some. The table lists approximately 40,000 clones, approximately 88% of them singletons. Sequencing was carried out using peripheral blood. The receptors were gathered from a woman in her 70s with acute or convalescent COVID-19.

The CDR3 loop is CASSIHRDRGEAFF. CDR3 nucleotide sequence: TGTGCCAGCAGCATACACCGGGACAGGGGTGAAGCTTTCTTT. V usage is TRBV27 and J usage is TRBJ1-1; 10 positions agree with TRBD1. V lost 6 bases to trimming and J lost 7 bases; unmatched junction nucleotides: 8. The CDR3 has 14 residues. Germline V gives CDR1 MNHEY, CDR2 SMNVEV (reference sequence).

The chain carries TRBV19 and TRBJ2-1; TRBD1 agrees at 7 bases. V was pared by 5 bases and J by 5 bases, with 6 bases of the junction left unmatched. Germline V gene data show CDR1 as LNHDA and CDR2 as SQIVND (reference sequence). The CDR3 sequence is 14 residues long. The CDR3 nucleotides are TGTGCCAGTAGTCAACAGGGGCTGAACAATGAGCAGTTCTTC. The encoded protein is CASSQQGLNNEQFF.

This rearrangement joins TRBV6-2 or TRBV6-3 to TRBJ2-5, with unresolved D. V gave up 2 bases and J gave up 0 bases, with 10 bases separating them. The V gene's germline CDR1 is MNHEY and CDR2 SVGEGT. The length of the CDR3 is 15 residues. The CDR3 region has the DNA TGTGCCAGCAGTTACGGGCAGACGTACCAAGAGACCCAGTACTTC. Its protein is CASSYGQTYQETQYF.

The chain joins TRBV6-5 to TRBJ1-3; possible D gene TRBD1, 6 bases. The CDR3 covers 15 residues. V lost 5 bases and J 0 bases, leaving 11 bases between the germline ends. Germline CDR1 is MNHEY and CDR2 is SVGAGI. The CDR3 sequence is CASSRTDDSGNTIYF. In nucleotides, the CDR3 is TGTGCCAGCAGTCGGACAGACGACTCTGGAAACACCATATATTTT.

The chain uses TRBV6-5 and TRBJ2-5, with 9 bases aligning to TRBD2. Germline CDR1 MNHEY, CDR2 SVGAGI. V trimming: 6 bases; J trimming: 5 bases; junction bases outside the gene matches: 7. The CDR3 is made up of 14 amino acids. The CDR3, as DNA: TGTGCCAGCAGAAAGCGGGGGGCCGGGGAGACCCAGTACTTC. Protein product: CASRKRGAGETQYF.

This rearrangement joins TRBV11-3 to TRBJ2-1, with 13 bases fitting TRBD2. Germline assignment: CDR1 SGHNT and CDR2 YENEEA. The length of the CDR3 is 17 residues. V lost 5 bases, J lost 0 bases, and 4 bases stayed unmatched. CDR3 coding DNA: TGTGCCAGCAGCACGACTAGCGGGGGGAGCTCCTACAATGAGCAGTTCTTC. Protein product: CASSTTSGGSSYNEQFF. Using reference TRBV11-3 and TRBJ2-1 for the parts outside the CDR3, the full variable domain is EAGVVQSPRYKIIEKKQPVAFWCNPISGHNTLYWYLQNLGQGPELLIRYENEEAVDDSQLPKDRFSAERLKGVDSTLKIQPAELGDSAVYLCASSTTSGGSSYNEQFFGPGTRLTVL.

The rearrangement uses TRBV28 and TRBJ1-1, with a possible D match to TRBD1 (6 bases). Trimming shortened V by 2 bases and J by 11 bases, and 12 bases separated the two germline ends. Germline CDR1 is MDHEN and CDR2 is SYDVKM. The CDR3 length is 12 residues. This CDR3 is CASSLPTGLAFF. As DNA, the CDR3 is TGTGCCAGCAGTTTACCCACAGGGCTGGCTTTCTTT. Complete variable domain (other parts from reference TRBV28 and TRBJ1-1): DVKVTQSSRYLVKRTGEKVFLECVQDMDHENMFWYRQDPGLGLRLIYFSYDVKMKEKGDIPEGYSVSREKKERFSLILESASTNQTSMYLCASSLPTGLAFFGQGTRLTVV.

The rearrangement joins TRBV21-1 to TRBJ2-5; the DNA was not used to check the table's D call, TRBD1. TRBV21-1 is shown as a pseudogene. The CDR3 totals 10 residues. CDR3 region: CASHDKTQYF. CDR3 coding DNA: TGTGCCAGCCATGACAAGACCCAGTACTTC.

The CDR3 spells CASSLGGGELFF. The CDR3 DNA reads as TGTGCCAGCAGCTTAGGGGGCGGGGAGCTGTTTTTT. The rearrangement links TRBV4-2 to TRBJ2-2; the D gene is possibly TRBD1 (6 bases). The CDR3 length is 12 residues. The V and J ends lost 5 bases and 7 bases respectively, with 8 bases between them. Germline CDR1 is LGHNA and CDR2 is YNFKEQ.

The V call is TRBV19, the J call TRBJ2-2; maybe TRBD1 (6 bases). The CDR3 consists of 15 residues. Trimming left V 3 bases short and J 7 bases short, with 15 bases between. CDR1 is LNHDA, CDR2 SQIVND, per germline (reference sequence). CDR3 amino acids: CASSIIGQRDGELFF. The CDR3 coding sequence is TGTGCCAGTAGTATTATCGGACAGCGCGACGGGGAGCTGTTTTTT.

The CDR3 sequence is CASSEQGAQTDTQYF. CDR3 DNA sequence: TGTGCCAGCAGTGAACAGGGGGCGCAGACAGATACGCAGTATTTT. J is TRBJ2-3 and V is TRBV7-2; 9 nucleotides agree with TRBD1. This CDR3 region has 15 residues. V was clipped by 6 bases and J by 3 bases; unmatched bases: 7. CDR1 SGHTA and CDR2 FQGNSA come from the germline V gene.

The J gene is TRBJ1-4, the V gene TRBV2; no definite D call. This CDR3 spans 11 amino acids. The germline CDR1 and CDR2 sequences are SNHLY and FYNNEI. Trimming left V 1 base short and J 9 bases short, with 3 bases between. In nucleotides, the CDR3 is TGTGCCAGCAGTGAAGAGCAAAAACTGTTTTTT. Its translation: CASSEEQKLFF.

V usage is TRBV7-6 and J usage is TRBJ2-7; 7 bases map to TRBD1. V was clipped by 5 bases and J by 3 bases; unmatched bases: 10. This CDR3 region has 15 residues. Looked up from germline, CDR1 is SGHVS and CDR2 is FNYEAQ. CDR3 sequence: CASSPGQAPHYEQYV. The CDR3 DNA is TGTGCCAGCAGCCCCGGACAGGCTCCACACTACGAGCAGTACGTC.

The gene calls are TRBV19 and TRBJ2-2, with 7 positions matching TRBD2. CDR1 and CDR2 (germline): LNHDA, SQIVND (reference sequence). There are 16 residues in the CDR3. V lost 7 bases to trimming and J lost 5 bases; unmatched junction nucleotides: 13. The CDR3 region has the DNA TGTGCCAGTATTTCGTGGGGAGGGGCCGGAACCGGGGAGCTGTTTTTT. Protein sequence: CASISWGGAGTGELFF.

This clone was found once. The chain combines TRBV7-6 with TRBJ1-1; TRBD1 agrees at 8 bases. The junction had 14 bases not matched to a gene; V was cut back by 6 bases and J by 11 bases. The CDR3 contains 14 residues. Germline V gives CDR1 SGHVS, CDR2 FNYEAQ. The CDR3 loop reads CASRDWNTGGEAFF. The CDR3 bases are TGTGCCAGCAGGGACTGGAATACAGGGGGGGAGGCTTTCTTT.

This clone was recorded once. The chain employs TRBV27 and TRBJ2-1; 7 nucleotides line up with TRBD1. Germline assignment: CDR1 MNHEY and CDR2 SMNVEV (reference sequence). The CDR3 loop spans 16 amino acids. Unmatched junction bases numbered 14, after V lost 2 bases and J lost 10 bases. CDR3 sequence reads: CASSLLGTVHGGEQFF. The DNA of the CDR3 is TGTGCCAGCAGTTTACTTGGGACAGTTCACGGCGGCGAGCAGTTCTTC.